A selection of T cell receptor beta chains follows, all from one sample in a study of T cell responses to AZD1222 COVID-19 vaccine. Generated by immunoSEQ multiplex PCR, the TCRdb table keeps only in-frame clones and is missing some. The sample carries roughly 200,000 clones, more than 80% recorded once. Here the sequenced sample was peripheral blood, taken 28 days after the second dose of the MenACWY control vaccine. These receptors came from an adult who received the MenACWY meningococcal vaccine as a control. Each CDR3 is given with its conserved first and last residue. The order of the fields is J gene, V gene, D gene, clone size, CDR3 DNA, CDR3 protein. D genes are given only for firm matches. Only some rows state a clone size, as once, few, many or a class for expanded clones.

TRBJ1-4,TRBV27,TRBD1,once,TGTGCCAGCAGTTTTTCCCCCCCCTCAGGGGGCCGCGAGGAAAAACTGTTTTTT,CASSFSPPSGGREEKLFF
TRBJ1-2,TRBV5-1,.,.,TGCGCCAGCAGCTGGGGGGAGGAACGGAGCTATGGCTACACCTTC,CASSWGEERSYGYTF
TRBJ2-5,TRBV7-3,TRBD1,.,TGTGCCAGCAGCTTAGTGGGACAGGGGGCACTGGGACAAGAGACCCAGTACTTC,CASSLVGQGALGQETQYF
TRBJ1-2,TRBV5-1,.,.,TGCGCCAGCAGCTTGGAGGCTGCTCGGGAATATGGCTACACCTTC,CASSLEAAREYGYTF
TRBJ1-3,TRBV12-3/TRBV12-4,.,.,TGTGCCGGCTCCGCGAGCTCTGGAAACACCATATATTTT,CAGSASSGNTIYF
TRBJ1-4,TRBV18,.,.,TGTGCCAGCCTTGGGTCGGAGAATGAAAAACTGTTTTTT,CASLGSENEKLFF
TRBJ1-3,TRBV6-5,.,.,TGTGCCAGCAGTCCCTACAGGGATGCTGGAAACACCATATATTTT,CASSPYRDAGNTIYF
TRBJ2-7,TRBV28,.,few,TGTGCCAGCAGTTTATGGGGGGACTCTTACTCCTACGAGCAGTACTTC,CASSLWGDSYSYEQYF
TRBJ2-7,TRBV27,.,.,TGTGCCAGCAGTTTCGGTCCGATCTACGAGCAGTACTTC,CASSFGPIYEQYF
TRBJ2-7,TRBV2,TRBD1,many,TGTGCCAGCAGTGTAGGACAGGGCTACGAGCAGTACTTC,CASSVGQGYEQYF
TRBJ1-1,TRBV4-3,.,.,TGCGCCAGCAGCCCGGGGACCTCGGTCGACACTGAAGCTTTCTTT,CASSPGTSVDTEAFF
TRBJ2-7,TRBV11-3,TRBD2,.,TGTGCCAGCAGCTTAGGTGTGACTAGCGGCGCCTTCGAGGAGCAGTACTTC,CASSLGVTSGAFEEQYF
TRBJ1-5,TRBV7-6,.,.,TGTGCCAGCAGCTTAGTAGCAGGGACGAGCAATCAGCCCCAGCATTTT,CASSLVAGTSNQPQHF
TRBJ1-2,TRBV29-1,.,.,TGCAGCGTTGATTTGGGAAACTATGGCTACACCTTC,CSVDLGNYGYTF
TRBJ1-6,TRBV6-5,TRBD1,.,TGTGCCAGCAGTTGGGACAGCTATAATTCACCCCTCCACTTT,CASSWDSYNSPLHF
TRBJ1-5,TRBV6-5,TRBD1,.,TGTGCCACCTGGGACAGGGGTTGGAATCAGCCCCAGCATTTT,CATWDRGWNQPQHF
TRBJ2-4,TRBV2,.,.,TGTGCCAGCAGTGAAGGCTTGGGGGCCTCAAACATTCAGTACTTC,CASSEGLGASNIQYF
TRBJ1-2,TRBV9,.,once,TGTGCCAGCAGCGTAGCCCCGCAGGGGACCTATGGCTACACCTTC,CASSVAPQGTYGYTF
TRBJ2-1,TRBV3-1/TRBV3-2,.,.,TGTGCCAGCAGCCAAGGGCTATCCTACAATGAGCAGTTCTTC,CASSQGLSYNEQFF
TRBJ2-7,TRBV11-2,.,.,TGTGCCAGCAGCTTAAATAGGGCAGGGCGGTGGTACGAGCAGTACTTC,CASSLNRAGRWYEQYF
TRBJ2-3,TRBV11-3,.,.,TGTGCCAGCAGCTTTTCGGGACCAGATACGCAGTATTTT,CASSFSGPDTQYF
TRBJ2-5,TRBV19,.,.,TGTGCCAGTAGTCCCCGACATGGGTCGTCAGAGACCCAGTACTTC,CASSPRHGSSETQYF
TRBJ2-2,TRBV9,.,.,TGTGCCAGCAGCGCAATCTTCGGGCAGAACACCGGGGAGCTGTTTTTT,CASSAIFGQNTGELFF
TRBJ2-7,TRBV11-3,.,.,TGTGCCAGCAGCCTTATTGCGGGCCCCTACGAGCAGTACTTC,CASSLIAGPYEQYF
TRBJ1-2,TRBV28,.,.,TGTGCCAGCAGTTTAGTCCAGGCTAACTATGGCTACACCTTC,CASSLVQANYGYTF
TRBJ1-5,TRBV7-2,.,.,TGTGCCAGCAGCTTAAAGGGTAGTCAGCCCCAGCATTTT,CASSLKGSQPQHF
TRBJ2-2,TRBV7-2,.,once,TGTGCCGGAGGAAATTCCCCTGTTTCCGGGGAGCTGTTTTTT,CAGGNSPVSGELFF
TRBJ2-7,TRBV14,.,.,TGTGCCAGCAGCCAAGATACCTCTTCGGAGCAGTACTTC,CASSQDTSSEQYF
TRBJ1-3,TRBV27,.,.,TGTGCCAGCAGTTTCAGGGCCGAGTCTGGAAACACCATATATTTT,CASSFRAESGNTIYF
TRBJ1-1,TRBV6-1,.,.,TGTGCCAGCAGTGATTGGGGAGCTTTCTTT,CASSDWGAFF
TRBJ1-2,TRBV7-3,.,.,TGTGCCAGCAGCTTCGGGGGGACTGGCTACACCTTC,CASSFGGTGYTF
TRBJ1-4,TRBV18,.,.,TGTGCCAGCTCACCCCCCCCGCCCTCTACGACGAAACTGTTTTTT,CASSPPPPSTTKLFF
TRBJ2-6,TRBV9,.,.,TGTGCCAGCAGCCCTAGTGGGGGGGCCGGGGCCAACGTCCTGACTTTC,CASSPSGGAGANVLTF
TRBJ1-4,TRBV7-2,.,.,TGTGCCAGCAGCTTCCGACGGCGCGGACTGAGAGCTAGTGAAAAACTGTTTTTT,CASSFRRRGLRASEKLFF
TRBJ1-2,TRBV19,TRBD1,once,TGTGCCAGTAGTACGACAGGGGAGTATGGCTACACCTTC,CASSTTGEYGYTF
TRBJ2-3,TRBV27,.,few,TGTGCCAGCAGTAAGGGATTTGGCACAGATACGCAGTATTTT,CASSKGFGTDTQYF
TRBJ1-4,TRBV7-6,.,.,TGTGCCAGCAGCCCTGGATGGGGGGCCCGAAATGAAAAACTGTTTTTT,CASSPGWGARNEKLFF
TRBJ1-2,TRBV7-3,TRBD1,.,TGTGCCAGCAGCAGGGGACAGGGAAACTATGGCTACACCTTC,CASSRGQGNYGYTF
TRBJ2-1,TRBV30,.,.,TGTGCCTGGAGTGCCGACCGGGACAATGAGCAGTTCTTC,CAWSADRDNEQFF
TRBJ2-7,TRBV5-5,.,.,TGTGCCAGCAGCTTGGATTTCTCCTACGAGCAGTACTTC,CASSLDFSYEQYF
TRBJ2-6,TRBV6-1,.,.,TGTGCCAGCAGTGAAATGGCAACTGGGGCCAACGTCCTGACTTTC,CASSEMATGANVLTF
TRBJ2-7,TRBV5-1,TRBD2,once,TGCGCCAGCAGCTTGGGTACTAGCGGCGTCTACGAGCAGTACTTC,CASSLGTSGVYEQYF
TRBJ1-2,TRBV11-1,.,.,TGTGCCAGCAGTGGACAATTAGCTAACTATGGCTACACCTTC,CASSGQLANYGYTF
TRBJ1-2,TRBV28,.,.,TGTGCCAGCAGTCCGGAACAGGTCTATGGCTACACCTTC,CASSPEQVYGYTF
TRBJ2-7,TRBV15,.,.,TGTGCCACCAGCAGGGCCGGAGGACTGAACTACGAGCAGTACTTC,CATSRAGGLNYEQYF
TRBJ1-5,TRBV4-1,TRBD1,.,TGCGCCAGCAGCCAATTGGGACAGGGATTATCTCAGCCCCAGCATTTT,CASSQLGQGLSQPQHF
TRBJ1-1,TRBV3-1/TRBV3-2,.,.,TGTGCCAGCAGCTACAACAGGAACACTGAAGCTTTCTTT,CASSYNRNTEAFF
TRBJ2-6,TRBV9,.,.,TGTGCCAGCAGCCCGACCACAGGGTCTGGGGCCAACGTCCTGACTTTC,CASSPTTGSGANVLTF
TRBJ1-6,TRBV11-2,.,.,TGTGCCAGCAGCTTAGGTCCCCGCCATTCACCCCTCCACTTT,CASSLGPRHSPLHF
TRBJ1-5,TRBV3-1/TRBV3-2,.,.,TGTGCCAGCAGCCCACCGGACTCTGCCAGGGGCAATCAGCCCCAGCATTTT,CASSPPDSARGNQPQHF